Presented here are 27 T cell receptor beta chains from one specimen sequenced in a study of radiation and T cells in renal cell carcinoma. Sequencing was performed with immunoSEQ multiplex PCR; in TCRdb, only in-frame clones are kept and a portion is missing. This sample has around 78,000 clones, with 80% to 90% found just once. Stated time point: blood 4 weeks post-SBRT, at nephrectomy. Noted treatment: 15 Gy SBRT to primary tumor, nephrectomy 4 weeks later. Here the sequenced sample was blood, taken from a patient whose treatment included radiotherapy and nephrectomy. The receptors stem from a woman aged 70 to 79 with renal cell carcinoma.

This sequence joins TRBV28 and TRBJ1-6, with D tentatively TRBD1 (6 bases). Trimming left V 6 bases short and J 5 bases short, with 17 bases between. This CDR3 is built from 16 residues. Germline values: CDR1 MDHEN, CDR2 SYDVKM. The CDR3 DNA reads TGTGCCAGCAGCCCACGGGGGGCAGGGGATAATTCACCCCTCCACTTT. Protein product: CASSPRGAGDNSPLHF.

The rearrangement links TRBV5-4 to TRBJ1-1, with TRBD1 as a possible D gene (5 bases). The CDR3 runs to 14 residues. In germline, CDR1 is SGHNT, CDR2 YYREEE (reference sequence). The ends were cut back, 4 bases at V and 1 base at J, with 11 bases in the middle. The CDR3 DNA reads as TGTGCCAGCAGCGTGAGGGGAAGGAACACTGAAGCTTTCTTT. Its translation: CASSVRGRNTEAFF.

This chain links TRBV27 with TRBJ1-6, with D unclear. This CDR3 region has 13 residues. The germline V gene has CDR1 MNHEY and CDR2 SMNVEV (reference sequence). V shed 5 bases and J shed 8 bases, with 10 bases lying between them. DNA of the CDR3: TGTGCCAGCAGTCAGAGACGTGATTCACCCCTCCACTTT. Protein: CASSQRRDSPLHF.

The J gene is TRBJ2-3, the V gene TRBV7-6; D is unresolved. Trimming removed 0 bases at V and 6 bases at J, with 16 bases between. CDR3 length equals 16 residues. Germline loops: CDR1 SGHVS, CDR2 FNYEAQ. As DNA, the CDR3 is TGTGCCAGCAGCTTAGCGTCGTCAAAACTGGGTGATACGCAGTATTTT. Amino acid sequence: CASSLASSKLGDTQYF.

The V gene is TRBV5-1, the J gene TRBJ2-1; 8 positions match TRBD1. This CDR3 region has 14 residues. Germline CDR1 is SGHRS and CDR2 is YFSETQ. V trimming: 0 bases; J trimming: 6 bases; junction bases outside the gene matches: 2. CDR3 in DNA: TGCGCCAGCAGCTTGGCAGGGGGCGGCAATGAGCAGTTCTTC. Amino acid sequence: CASSLAGGGNEQFF.

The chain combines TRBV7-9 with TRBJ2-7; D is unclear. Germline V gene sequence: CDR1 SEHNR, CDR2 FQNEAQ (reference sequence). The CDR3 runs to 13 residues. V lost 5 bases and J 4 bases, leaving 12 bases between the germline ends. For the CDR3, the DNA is TGTGCCAGCAGCCCAATACAGTCTTACGAGCAGTACTTC. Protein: CASSPIQSYEQYF.

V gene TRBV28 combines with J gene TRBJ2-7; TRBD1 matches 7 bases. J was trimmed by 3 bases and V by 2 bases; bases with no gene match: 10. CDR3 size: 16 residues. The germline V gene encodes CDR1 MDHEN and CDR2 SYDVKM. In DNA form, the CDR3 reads TGTGCCAGCAGTTTAATCAGTTCGGGACAGCTCTACGAGCAGTACTTC. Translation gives CASSLISSGQLYEQYF.

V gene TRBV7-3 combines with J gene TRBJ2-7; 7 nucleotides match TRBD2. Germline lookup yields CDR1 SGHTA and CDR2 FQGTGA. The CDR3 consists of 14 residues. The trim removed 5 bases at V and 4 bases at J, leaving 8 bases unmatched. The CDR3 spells CASSLKRGEYEQYF. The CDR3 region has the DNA TGTGCCAGCAGCCTAAAGCGGGGAGAATACGAGCAGTACTTC.

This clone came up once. In DNA, the CDR3 is TGTGCCAGCAGTTTGCAGAGCAATCAGCCCCAGCATTTT. It codes for CASSLQSNQPQHF. The genes are TRBV27 and TRBJ1-5, with D uncertain. Per the germline V gene, CDR1 is MNHEY and CDR2 is SMNVEV (reference sequence). V lost 3 bases and J lost 1, with 4 bases in between. CDR3 length: 13 amino acids.

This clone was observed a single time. The CDR3 reads CASSFPHRPAGYTF. CDR3 sequence (DNA): TGTGCCAGCAGTTTCCCCCACAGGCCTGCGGGCTACACCTTC. V and J are TRBV28 and TRBJ1-2; D perhaps matches TRBD1 (5 bases). The V gene lost 3 bases and the J gene lost 8 bases, with 16 bases spanning the gap. Germline-derived CDR1 and CDR2 are MDHEN and SYDVKM. This CDR3 is 14 amino acids long.

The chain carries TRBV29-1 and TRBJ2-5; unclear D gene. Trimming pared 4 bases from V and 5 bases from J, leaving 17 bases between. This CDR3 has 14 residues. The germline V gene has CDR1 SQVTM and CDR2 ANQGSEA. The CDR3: CSVAPVRVGETQYF. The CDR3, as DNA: TGCAGCGTTGCTCCAGTCCGTGTAGGGGAGACCCAGTACTTC.

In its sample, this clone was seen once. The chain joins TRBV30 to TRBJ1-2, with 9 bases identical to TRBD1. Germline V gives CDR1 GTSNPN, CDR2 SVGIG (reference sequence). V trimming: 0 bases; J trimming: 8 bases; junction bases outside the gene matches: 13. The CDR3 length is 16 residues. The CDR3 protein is CAWSVGTGHPPKGYTF. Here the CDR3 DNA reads TGTGCCTGGAGTGTCGGGACAGGGCATCCTCCCAAGGGCTACACCTTC.

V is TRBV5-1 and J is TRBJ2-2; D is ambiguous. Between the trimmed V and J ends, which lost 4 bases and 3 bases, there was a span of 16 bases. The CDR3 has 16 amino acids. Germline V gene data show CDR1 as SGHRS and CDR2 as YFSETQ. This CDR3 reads CASSPFGRQDTGELFF. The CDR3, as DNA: TGCGCCAGCAGCCCTTTCGGAAGGCAGGACACCGGGGAGCTGTTTTTT.

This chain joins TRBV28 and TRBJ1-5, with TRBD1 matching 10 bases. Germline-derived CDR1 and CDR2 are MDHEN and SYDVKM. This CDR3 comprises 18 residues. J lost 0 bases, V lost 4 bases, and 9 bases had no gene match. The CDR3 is CASSSPGTGAYSNQPQHF. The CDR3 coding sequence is TGTGCCAGCAGTTCCCCCGGGACAGGGGCTTATAGCAATCAGCCCCAGCATTTT.

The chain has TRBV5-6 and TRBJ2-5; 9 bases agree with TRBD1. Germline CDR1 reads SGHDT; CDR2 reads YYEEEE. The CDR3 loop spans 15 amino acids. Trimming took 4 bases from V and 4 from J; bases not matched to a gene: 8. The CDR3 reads CASSDSGQGRETQYF. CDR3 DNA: TGTGCCAGCAGCGACTCAGGACAGGGGAGAGAGACCCAGTACTTC.

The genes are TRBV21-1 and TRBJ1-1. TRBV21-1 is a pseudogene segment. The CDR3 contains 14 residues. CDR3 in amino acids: CASYVKGLNTEAFF. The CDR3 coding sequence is TGTGCCAGCTACGTGAAAGGGTTGAACACTGAAGCTTTCTTT.

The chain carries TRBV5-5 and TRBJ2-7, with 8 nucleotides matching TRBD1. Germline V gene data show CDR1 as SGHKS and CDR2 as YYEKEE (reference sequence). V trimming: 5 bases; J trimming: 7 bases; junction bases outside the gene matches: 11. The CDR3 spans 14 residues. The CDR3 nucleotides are TGTGCCAGCAGTCGTCCCGGGACAGGTTTGGAGCAGTACTTC. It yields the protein CASSRPGTGLEQYF.

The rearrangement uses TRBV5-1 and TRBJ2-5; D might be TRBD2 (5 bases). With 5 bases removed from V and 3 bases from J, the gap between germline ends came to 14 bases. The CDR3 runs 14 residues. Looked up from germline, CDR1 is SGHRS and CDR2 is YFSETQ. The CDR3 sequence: CASSRGSAEETQYF. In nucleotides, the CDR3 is TGCGCCAGCAGTAGAGGGAGTGCCGAAGAGACCCAGTACTTC.

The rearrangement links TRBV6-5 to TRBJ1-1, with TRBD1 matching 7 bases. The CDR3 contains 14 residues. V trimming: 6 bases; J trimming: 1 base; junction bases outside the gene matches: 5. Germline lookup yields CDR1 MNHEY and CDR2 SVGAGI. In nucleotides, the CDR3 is TGTGCCAGCAGACGACAGGGCCCGAACACTGAAGCTTTCTTT. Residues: CASRRQGPNTEAFF.

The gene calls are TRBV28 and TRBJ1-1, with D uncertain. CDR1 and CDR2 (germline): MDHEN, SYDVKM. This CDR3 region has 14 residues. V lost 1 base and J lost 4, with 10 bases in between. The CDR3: CASSLSRLITEAFF. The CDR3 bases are TGTGCCAGCAGTTTATCCCGGTTAATCACTGAAGCTTTCTTT.

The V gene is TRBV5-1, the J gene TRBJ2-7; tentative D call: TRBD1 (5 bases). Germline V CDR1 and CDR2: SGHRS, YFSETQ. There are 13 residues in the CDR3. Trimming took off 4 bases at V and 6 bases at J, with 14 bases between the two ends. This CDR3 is CASSGNPGAEQYF. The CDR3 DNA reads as TGCGCCAGCAGCGGAAACCCTGGGGCCGAGCAGTACTTC.

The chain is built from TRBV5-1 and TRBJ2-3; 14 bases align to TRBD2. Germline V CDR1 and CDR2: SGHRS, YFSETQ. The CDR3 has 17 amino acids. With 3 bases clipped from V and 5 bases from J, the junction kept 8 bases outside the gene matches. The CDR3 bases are TGCGCCAGCAGCTACGGGACTAGCGGGGGCTCTGGAGATACGCAGTATTTT. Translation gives CASSYGTSGGSGDTQYF.

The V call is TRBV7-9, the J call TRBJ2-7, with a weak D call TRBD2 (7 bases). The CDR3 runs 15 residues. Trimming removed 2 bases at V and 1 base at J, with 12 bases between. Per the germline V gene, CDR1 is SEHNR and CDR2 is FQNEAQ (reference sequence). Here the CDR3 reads CASSLYREGSYEQYF. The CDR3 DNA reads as TGTGCCAGCAGCTTATACAGGGAGGGATCCTACGAGCAGTACTTC.

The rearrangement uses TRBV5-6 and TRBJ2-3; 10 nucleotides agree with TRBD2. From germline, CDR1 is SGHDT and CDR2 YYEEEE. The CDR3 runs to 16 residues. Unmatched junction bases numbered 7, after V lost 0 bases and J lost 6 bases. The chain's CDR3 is CASSLGLAGRTDTQYF. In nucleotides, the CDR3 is TGTGCCAGCAGCTTGGGACTAGCGGGCCGGACTGATACGCAGTATTTT.

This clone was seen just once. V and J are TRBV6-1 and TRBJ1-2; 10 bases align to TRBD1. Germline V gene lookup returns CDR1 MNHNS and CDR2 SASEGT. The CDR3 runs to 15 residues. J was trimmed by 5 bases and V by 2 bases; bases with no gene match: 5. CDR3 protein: CASSESGTGVYGYTF. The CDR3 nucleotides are TGTGCCAGCAGTGAAAGCGGGACAGGGGTTTATGGCTACACCTTC.

Written as DNA, the CDR3 is TGTGCCAGCAGCCAAGCCCTGGGGGGGTCCGAGCAGTACTTC. It translates to CASSQALGGSEQYF. This chain joins TRBV14 and TRBJ2-7; 7 nucleotides match TRBD2. The CDR3 has 14 residues. V was pared by 1 base and J by 6 bases, with 6 bases of the junction left unmatched. Germline loops: CDR1 SGHDN, CDR2 FVKESK.

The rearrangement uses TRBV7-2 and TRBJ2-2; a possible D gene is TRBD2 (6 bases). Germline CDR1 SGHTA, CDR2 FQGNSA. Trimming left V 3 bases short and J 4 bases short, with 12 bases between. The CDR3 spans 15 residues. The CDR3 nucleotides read TGTGCCAGCAGCTTTCAAGCGGGTAGCACCGGGGAGCTGTTTTTT. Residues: CASSFQAGSTGELFF.